The rows below give T cell receptor beta chains drawn from one sample of a study of control samples from healthy donors and cancer patients. The repertoire was sequenced with immunoSEQ multiplex PCR; TCRdb's copy has only in-frame clones and lacks some. Of 150,000 to 200,000 clones listed, 95% to 96% are singletons. The sequenced sample consisted of blood. The receptors originated from a woman in her 30s in good health. Both conserved end residues are part of each CDR3. D genes are given only for firm matches. For some rows the clone size is stated as once, few or many, or as a class when expanded; others skip it.

D gene,clone size,V gene,J gene,CDR3 DNA,CDR3 protein
-,few,TRBV7-9,TRBJ1-1,TGTGCCAGCAGCCTGACGTACAACACTGAAGCTTTCTTT,CASSLTYNTEAFF
-,-,TRBV19,TRBJ2-1,TGTGCCAGTAGTAGGGGGGGGCCCCCCTACAATGAGCAGTTCTTC,CASSRGGPPYNEQFF
-,-,TRBV2,TRBJ1-1,TGTGCCAGCAGCGGTCTTCTGAACACTGAAGCTTTCTTT,CASSGLLNTEAFF
-,-,TRBV27,TRBJ2-4,TGTGCCAGCAGTTCGCCCCTCAAGGCCAAAAACATTCAGTACTTC,CASSSPLKAKNIQYF
TRBD1,-,TRBV27,TRBJ1-5,TGTGCCAGCAGTTTACTGGGACAGGGTATCCCTATGAGGCCCCAGCATTTT,CASSLLGQGIPMRPQHF
-,-,TRBV4-1,TRBJ1-3,TGCGCCAGCAGCCAAGGGACGGACTCTGGAAACACCATATATTTT,CASSQGTDSGNTIYF
-,once,TRBV27,TRBJ1-5,TGTGCCAGCGGCACCAGTGACGGGGCCGTAAATCAGCCCCAGCATTTT,CASGTSDGAVNQPQHF
-,-,TRBV11-2,TRBJ2-6,TGTGCCAGCAACCCGATCAGATCCTCTGGGGCCAACGTCCTGACTTTC,CASNPIRSSGANVLTF
TRBD2,-,TRBV6-5,TRBJ2-7,TGTGCCAGCAGTTATCGAGTAGCGGGGGGCCTCTTAGAGCAGTACTTC,CASSYRVAGGLLEQYF
-,-,TRBV19,TRBJ1-2,TGTGCCAGTAGCCGCCCAGGGGATAGGGCCTATGGCTACACCTTC,CASSRPGDRAYGYTF
-,-,TRBV11-3,TRBJ2-2,TGTGCCAGCAGCCACGCATACCCGAACACCGGGGAGCTGTTTTTT,CASSHAYPNTGELFF
-,-,TRBV30,TRBJ1-6,TGTGCCTGGAGTCCTTCTAATTCACCCCTCCACTTT,CAWSPSNSPLHF
-,-,TRBV5-1,TRBJ2-2,TGCGCCAGCAGCTTGTGGGTAGGGTCAAGTACCGGGGAGCTGTTTTTT,CASSLWVGSSTGELFF
-,-,TRBV7-9,TRBJ2-3,TGTGCCAGCAGCTTCCCCCAGGGGTGGGGAGGCACAGATACGCAGTATTTT,CASSFPQGWGGTDTQYF
TRBD2,-,TRBV4-1,TRBJ2-7,TGCGCCAGCAGCCAAGATATAGAGGAAGCGGGAGTCAACGAGCAGTACTTC,CASSQDIEEAGVNEQYF
-,-,TRBV6-5,TRBJ1-6,TGTGCCAGCAGCACCCGACAGCCTAATTCACCCCTCCACTTT,CASSTRQPNSPLHF